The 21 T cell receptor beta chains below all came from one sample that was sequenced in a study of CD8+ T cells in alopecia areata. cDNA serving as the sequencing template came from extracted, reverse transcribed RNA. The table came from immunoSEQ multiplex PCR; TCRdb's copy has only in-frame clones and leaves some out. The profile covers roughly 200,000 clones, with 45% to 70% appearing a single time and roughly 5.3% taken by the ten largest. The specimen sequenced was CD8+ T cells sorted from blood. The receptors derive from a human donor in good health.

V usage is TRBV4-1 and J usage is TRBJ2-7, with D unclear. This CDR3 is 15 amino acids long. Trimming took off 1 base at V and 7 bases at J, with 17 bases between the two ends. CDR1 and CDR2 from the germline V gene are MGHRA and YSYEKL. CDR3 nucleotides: TGCGCCAGCAGCCAAGGGTTGCTCCGATACGCGGAGCAGTACTTC. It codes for CASSQGLLRYAEQYF.

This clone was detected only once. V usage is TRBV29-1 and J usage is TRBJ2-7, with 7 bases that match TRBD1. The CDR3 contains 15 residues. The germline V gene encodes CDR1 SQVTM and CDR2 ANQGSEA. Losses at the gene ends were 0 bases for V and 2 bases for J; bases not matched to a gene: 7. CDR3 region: CSVEENGTATYEQYF. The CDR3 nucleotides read TGCAGCGTTGAAGAGAATGGGACAGCCACCTACGAGCAGTACTTC.

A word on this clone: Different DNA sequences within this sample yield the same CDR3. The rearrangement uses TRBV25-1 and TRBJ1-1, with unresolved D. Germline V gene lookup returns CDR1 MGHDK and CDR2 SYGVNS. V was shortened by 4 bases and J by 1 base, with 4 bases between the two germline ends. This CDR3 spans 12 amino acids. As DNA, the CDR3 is TGTGCCAGCAGTGGTTGGAACACTGAAGCTTTCTTT. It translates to CASSGWNTEAFF.

CDR3 sequence: CASSSHGTRRTDTQYF. The CDR3 DNA is TGTGCCAGCAGCTCCCACGGGACTCGCCGCACAGATACGCAGTATTTT. The V and J genes are TRBV7-2 and TRBJ2-3; D is possibly TRBD2 (6 bases). The germline gives CDR1 SGHTA, CDR2 FQGNSA. The CDR3 runs 16 residues. V lost 4 bases and J 1 base, leaving 15 bases between the germline ends.

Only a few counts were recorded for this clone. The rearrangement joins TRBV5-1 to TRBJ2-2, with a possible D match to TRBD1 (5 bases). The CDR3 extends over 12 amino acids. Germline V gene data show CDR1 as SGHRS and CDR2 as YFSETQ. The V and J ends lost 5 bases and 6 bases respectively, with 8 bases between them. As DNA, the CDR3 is TGCGCCAGCAGACTGGGGCCCGGGGAGCTGTTTTTT. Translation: CASRLGPGELFF.

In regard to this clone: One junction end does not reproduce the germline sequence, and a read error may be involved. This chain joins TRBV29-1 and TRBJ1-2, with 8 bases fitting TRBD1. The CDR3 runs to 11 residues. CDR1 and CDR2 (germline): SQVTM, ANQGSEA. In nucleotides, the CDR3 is TGCAGCGTATGGACAGGGTCGGGATTTCATTTC. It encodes CSVWTGSGFHF.

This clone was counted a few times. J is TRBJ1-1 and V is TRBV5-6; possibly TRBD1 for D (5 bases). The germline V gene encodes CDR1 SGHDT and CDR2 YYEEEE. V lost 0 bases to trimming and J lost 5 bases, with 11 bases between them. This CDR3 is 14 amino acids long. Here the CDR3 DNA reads TGTGCCAGCAGCTTGGGCTCGAGGGGTACTGAAGCTTTCTTT. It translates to CASSLGSRGTEAFF.

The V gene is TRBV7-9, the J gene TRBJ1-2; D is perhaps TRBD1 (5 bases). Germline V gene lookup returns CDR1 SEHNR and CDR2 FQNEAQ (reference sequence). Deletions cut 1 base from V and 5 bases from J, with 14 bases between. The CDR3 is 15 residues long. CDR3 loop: CASSLDLAGVYGYTF. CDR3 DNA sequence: TGTGCCAGCAGCTTAGATCTCGCGGGGGTATATGGCTACACCTTC.

The CDR3 spells CASSSRLENEQYF. CDR3 DNA: TGTGCCAGCAGTTCTAGACTAGAGAACGAGCAGTACTTC. The chain links TRBV28 to TRBJ2-7, with D possibly matching TRBD2 (6 bases). This CDR3 spans 13 amino acids. V lost 4 bases and J lost 5, with 12 bases in between. CDR1 is MDHEN, CDR2 SYDVKM, per germline.

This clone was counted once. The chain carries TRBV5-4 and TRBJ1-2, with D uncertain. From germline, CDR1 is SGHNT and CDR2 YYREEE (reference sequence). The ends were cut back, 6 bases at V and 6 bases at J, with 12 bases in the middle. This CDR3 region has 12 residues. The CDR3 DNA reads TGTGCCAGCACCCTGGTGGGCCATGGCTACACCTTC. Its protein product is CASTLVGHGYTF.

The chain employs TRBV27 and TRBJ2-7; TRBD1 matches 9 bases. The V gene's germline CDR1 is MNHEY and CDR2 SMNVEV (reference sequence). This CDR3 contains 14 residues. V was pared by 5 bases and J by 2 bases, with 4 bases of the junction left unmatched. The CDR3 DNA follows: TGTGCCAGCAGTACAGGGGGCCAAACCTACGAGCAGTACTTC. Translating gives CASSTGGQTYEQYF.

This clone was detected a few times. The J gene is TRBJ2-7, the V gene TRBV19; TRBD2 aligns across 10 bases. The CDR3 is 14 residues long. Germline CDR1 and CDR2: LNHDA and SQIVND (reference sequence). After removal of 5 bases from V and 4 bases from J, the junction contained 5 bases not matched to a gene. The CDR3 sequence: CASSGASGGYEQYF. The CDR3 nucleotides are TGTGCCAGTAGTGGTGCTAGCGGGGGTTACGAGCAGTACTTC.

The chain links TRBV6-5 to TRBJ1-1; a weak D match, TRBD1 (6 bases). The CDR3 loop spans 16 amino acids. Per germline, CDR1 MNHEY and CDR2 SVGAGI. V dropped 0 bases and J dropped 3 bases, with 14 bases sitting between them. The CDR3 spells CASSYSHREAYTEAFF. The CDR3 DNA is TGTGCCAGCAGTTACTCTCACAGGGAAGCGTACACTGAAGCTTTCTTT.

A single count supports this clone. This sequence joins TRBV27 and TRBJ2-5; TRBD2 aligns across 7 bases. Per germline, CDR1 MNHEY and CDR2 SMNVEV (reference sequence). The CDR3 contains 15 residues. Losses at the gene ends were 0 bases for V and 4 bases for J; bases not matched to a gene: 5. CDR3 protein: CASSLSVGGGETQYF. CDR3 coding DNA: TGTGCCAGCAGTTTATCGGTTGGGGGGGGAGAGACCCAGTACTTC.

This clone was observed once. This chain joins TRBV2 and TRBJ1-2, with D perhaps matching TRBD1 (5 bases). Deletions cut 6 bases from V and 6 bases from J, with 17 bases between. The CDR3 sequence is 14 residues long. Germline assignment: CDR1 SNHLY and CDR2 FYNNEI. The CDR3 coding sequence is TGTGCCAGCAGAGGGGACCGAGCCTTTCATGGCTACACCTTC. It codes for CASRGDRAFHGYTF.

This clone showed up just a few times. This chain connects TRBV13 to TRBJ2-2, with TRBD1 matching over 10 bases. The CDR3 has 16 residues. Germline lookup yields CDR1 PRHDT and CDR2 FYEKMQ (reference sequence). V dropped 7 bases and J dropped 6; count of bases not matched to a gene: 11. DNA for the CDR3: TGTGCCAGCAATTCACCGGGACAGGGGCCGGCCGGGGAGCTGTTTTTT. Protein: CASNSPGQGPAGELFF. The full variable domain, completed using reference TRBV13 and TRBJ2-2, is AAGVIQSPRHLIKEKRETATLKCYPIPRHDTVYWYQQGPGQDPQFLISFYEKMQSDKGSIPDRFSAQQFSDYHSELNMSSLELGDSALYFCASNSPGQGPAGELFFGEGSRLTVL.

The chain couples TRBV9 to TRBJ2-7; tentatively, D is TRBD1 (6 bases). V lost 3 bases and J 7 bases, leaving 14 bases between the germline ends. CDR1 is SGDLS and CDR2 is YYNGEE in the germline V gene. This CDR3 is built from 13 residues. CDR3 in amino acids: CASSAHPDREQYF. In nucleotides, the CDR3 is TGTGCCAGCAGCGCCCACCCTGACAGGGAGCAGTACTTC.

In DNA form, the CDR3 reads TGTGCCAGCAGCTCTTACAGGGCCCGGGACCATTCACCCCTCCACTTT. Translating it yields CASSSYRARDHSPLHF. This rearrangement joins TRBV7-9 to TRBJ1-6, with D perhaps matching TRBD1 (6 bases). Germline V lookup: CDR1 SEHNR, CDR2 FQNEAQ (reference sequence). The V and J ends lost 4 bases and 8 bases respectively, with 18 bases between them. CDR3 length: 16 residues.

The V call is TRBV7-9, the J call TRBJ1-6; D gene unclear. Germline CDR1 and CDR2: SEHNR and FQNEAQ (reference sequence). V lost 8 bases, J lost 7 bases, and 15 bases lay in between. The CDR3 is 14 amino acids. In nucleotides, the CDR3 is TGTGCCAGCGGGAGGAGGAGATTAAATTCACCCCTCCACTTT. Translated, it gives CASGRRRLNSPLHF. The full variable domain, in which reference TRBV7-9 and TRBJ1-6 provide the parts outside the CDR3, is DTGVSQNPRHKITKRGQNVTFRCDPISEHNRLYWYRQTLGQGPEFLTYFQNEAQLEKSRLLSDRFSAERPKGSFSTLEIQRTEQGDSAMYLCASGRRRLNSPLHFGNGTRLTVT.

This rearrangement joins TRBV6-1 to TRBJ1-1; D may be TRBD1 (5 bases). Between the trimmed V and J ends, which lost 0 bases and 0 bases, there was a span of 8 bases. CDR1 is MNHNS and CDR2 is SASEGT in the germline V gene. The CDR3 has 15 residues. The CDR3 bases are TGTGCCAGCAGTGAAGCGTGGACACTGAACACTGAAGCTTTCTTT. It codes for CASSEAWTLNTEAFF.

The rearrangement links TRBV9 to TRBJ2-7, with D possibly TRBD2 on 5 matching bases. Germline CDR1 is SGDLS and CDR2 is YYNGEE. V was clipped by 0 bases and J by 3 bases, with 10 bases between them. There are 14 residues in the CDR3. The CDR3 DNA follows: TGTGCCAGCAGCGTAGGCCAGCGGTACTACGAGCAGTACTTC. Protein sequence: CASSVGQRYYEQYF.